Listed here are 23 T cell receptor beta chains from one sample, sequenced in a study of T-cell memory formation after mild COVID-19 (dated by TCRdb to the early 2020s). Preparation of the library involved 5' RACE. Sequencing instrument: Illumina NovaSeq 6000. TCRdb reprocessing: public reads trimmed at Q25 with fastp, clones called with MiXCR, in-frame beta chains kept. Each entry is one CDR3 protein sequence, shown with its most common DNA and genes. This sample holds 450,000 or so distinct CDR3 sequences; about 23% were observed only once. The ten largest clonotypes hold about an eighth of the sample. Sequencing was carried out using PBMCs or a T cell subset sorted from them (not recorded which). These receptors originate from an adult woman who had mild COVID-19 (a few samples of this study predate the infection). The sample titles of this study are shuffled in the database, so cell type and time point are left out; the donor was told from shared clones.

The chain couples TRBV24-1 to TRBJ2-5; 7 positions match TRBD2. The CDR3 consists of 15 residues. The V segment lost 3 bases and the J segment 2 bases; nucleotides outside the gene matches: 5. Looked up from germline, CDR1 is KGHDR and CDR2 is SFDVKD. The CDR3 DNA reads as TGTGCCACCAGTGATCCCCGGGGGGAACAAGAGACCCAGTACTTC. Translation: CATSDPRGEQETQYF.

This clonotype was observed a few times. V is TRBV5-1 and J is TRBJ2-1; 8 bases fit TRBD1. The ends lost 2 bases at V and 4 bases at J; junction bases unmatched: 11. The CDR3 covers 17 residues. Germline V gene sequence: CDR1 SGHRS, CDR2 YFSETQ. Here the CDR3 reads CASSLSVTGGRYNEQFF. CDR3 nucleotides: TGCGCCAGCAGCTTATCTGTTACAGGGGGAAGGTACAATGAGCAGTTCTTC. The whole variable domain, remainder taken from reference TRBV5-1 and TRBJ2-1, is KAGVTQTPRYLIKTRGQQVTLSCSPISGHRSVSWYQQTPGQGLQFLFEYFSETQRNKGNFPGRFSGRQFSNSRSEMNVSTLELGDSALYLCASSLSVTGGRYNEQFFGPGTRLTVL.

The chain employs TRBV29-1 and TRBJ2-3; D is ambiguous. Trimming left V 5 bases short and J 0 bases short, with 9 bases between. The CDR3 consists of 13 residues. Germline V gives CDR1 SQVTM, CDR2 ANQGSEA. The CDR3 DNA reads TGCAGCGTTAGGGTTGGAAGCACAGATACGCAGTATTTT. Its protein product is CSVRVGSTDTQYF.

The gene calls are TRBV4-1 and TRBJ1-2, with 7 bases aligning to TRBD1. CDR1 MGHRA and CDR2 YSYEKL come from the germline V gene. V was pared by 0 bases and J by 2 bases, with 9 bases of the junction left unmatched. CDR3 length: 17 residues. This chain's CDR3 is CASSQDAQGDPNYGYTF. The CDR3 region has the DNA TGCGCCAGCAGCCAAGACGCTCAGGGGGATCCGAACTATGGCTACACCTTC.

The chain couples TRBV20-1 to TRBJ1-1; D may be TRBD1 (5 bases). CDR3 length equals 13 residues. Trimming pared 6 bases from V and 1 base from J, leaving 12 bases between. CDR1 is DFQATT, CDR2 SNEGSKA, per germline (reference sequence). CDR3 nucleotides: TGCAGTGCCCGCGGGGGTAAGAACACTGAAGCTTTCTTT. Residues: CSARGGKNTEAFF.

The sample holds a few counts of this clonotype. The chain recombines TRBV5-1 with TRBJ1-1; tentatively, D is TRBD1 (5 bases). CDR1 is SGHRS and CDR2 is YFSETQ in the germline V gene. The V and J ends lost 3 bases and 4 bases respectively, with 16 bases between them. The CDR3 is 15 amino acids. The CDR3 DNA reads as TGCGCCAGCAGCTGGGGAGATTCGGGGGGCACTGAAGCTTTCTTT. It yields the protein CASSWGDSGGTEAFF.

V is TRBV21-1 and J is TRBJ2-7; TRBD2 is the table's D call and was not checked against the DNA. TRBV21-1 is tagged as a pseudogene. The CDR3 covers 14 residues. The CDR3 loop reads CAFAEGPSSYEQYF. The DNA for the CDR3 is TGTGCCTTTGCGGAGGGCCCGAGCTCCTACGAGCAGTACTTC.

J is TRBJ1-2 and V is TRBV7-2, with 8 bases fitting TRBD1. Germline-derived CDR1 and CDR2 are SGHTA and FQGNSA. V was pared by 5 bases and J by 4 bases, with 6 bases of the junction left unmatched. The CDR3 length is 14 residues. The CDR3 is CASSPSGQGYGYTF. DNA of the CDR3: TGTGCCAGCAGCCCATCCGGACAGGGCTATGGCTACACCTTC.

This chain connects TRBV12-3 or TRBV12-4 to TRBJ1-4, with 7 bases matching TRBD1. There are 15 residues in the CDR3. J was trimmed by 6 bases and V by 3 bases; bases with no gene match: 7. CDR3 region: CASSFRQGQDEKLFF. The CDR3 DNA is TGTGCCAGCAGTTTCCGACAGGGTCAAGATGAAAAACTGTTTTTT.

This clonotype was seen more than once but under ten times. CDR3 residues: CASSDRQGYKNIQYF. The CDR3 DNA follows: TGTGCCAGCAGTGACCGTCAAGGGTACAAAAACATTCAGTACTTC. The chain has TRBV25-1 and TRBJ2-4; D unresolved. The V end lost 3 bases, the J end lost 3 bases, and 12 bases lay between the germline ends. From germline, CDR1 is MGHDK and CDR2 SYGVNS. The CDR3 length is 15 residues.

This clonotype showed up just a few times. The chain joins TRBV12-3 or TRBV12-4 to TRBJ2-1, with 9 bases lining up with TRBD2. The CDR3 has 13 residues. V trimming: 2 bases; J trimming: 11 bases; junction bases outside the gene matches: 4. CDR3 region: CASSLMTSGKQFF. CDR3 DNA: TGTGCCAGCAGTTTAATGACTAGCGGTAAGCAGTTCTTC.

This clonotype was counted a few times. V and J are TRBV7-3 and TRBJ2-1; 12 bases match TRBD1. CDR1 and CDR2 from the germline V gene are SGHTA and FQGTGA. The trim removed 4 bases at V and 11 bases at J, leaving 6 bases unmatched. The CDR3 sequence is 14 residues long. CDR3 residues: CASSYGTGGEKQFF. CDR3 coding DNA: TGTGCCAGCAGCTACGGGACAGGGGGCGAGAAGCAGTTCTTC.

The V gene is TRBV5-6, the J gene TRBJ2-1, with D tentatively TRBD1 or TRBD2 (5 bases each). V shed 4 bases and J shed 8 bases, with 16 bases lying between them. The CDR3 sequence is 14 residues long. Germline V CDR1 and CDR2: SGHDT, YYEEEE. This CDR3 is CASSGNEGWDEQFF. The CDR3 DNA sequence: TGTGCCAGCAGCGGCAACGAGGGGTGGGATGAGCAGTTCTTC.

V usage is TRBV4-1 and J usage is TRBJ2-5; the D gene is possibly TRBD2 (5 bases). The V and J ends lost 4 bases and 5 bases respectively, with 11 bases between them. Germline lookup yields CDR1 MGHRA and CDR2 YSYEKL. The CDR3 is 13 residues long. The CDR3 sequence is CASSLTGMETQYF. The CDR3 nucleotides are TGCGCCAGCAGCCTCACGGGAATGGAGACCCAGTACTTC.

In this sample, this clonotype turned up a few times. The chain has TRBV6-5 and TRBJ1-6, with 8 bases that match TRBD1. V shed 0 bases and J 7 bases; nucleotides not matched to a gene: 2. CDR3 length: 15 amino acids. Germline CDR1 reads MNHEY; CDR2 reads SVGAGI. The CDR3 region is CASSYSGTGNSPLHF. The CDR3 region has the DNA TGTGCCAGCAGTTACTCCGGGACAGGAAATTCACCCCTCCACTTT.

This chain's CDR3 is CATSRDTGLNEKLFF. The CDR3 nucleotides read TGTGCCACCAGCAGAGATACAGGGTTAAATGAAAAACTGTTTTTT. The chain carries TRBV15 and TRBJ1-4; D might be TRBD1 (6 bases). This CDR3 comprises 15 residues. V was shortened by 0 bases and J by 5 bases, with 10 bases between the two germline ends. Germline V gene sequence: CDR1 LNHNV, CDR2 YYDKDF (reference sequence).

This clonotype was seen a handful of times. V usage is TRBV20-1 and J usage is TRBJ1-2, with a tentative D call TRBD1 (5 bases). The germline V gene encodes CDR1 DFQATT and CDR2 SNEGSKA (reference sequence). The CDR3 is 13 amino acids. The V end was cut by 0 bases, the J end by 8 bases, with 13 bases between. The CDR3 reads CSARDRALFGYTF. CDR3 nucleotide sequence: TGCAGTGCTAGAGACAGGGCCCTTTTCGGCTACACCTTC.

The chain uses TRBV2 and TRBJ2-7; the match to TRBD2 covers 8 bases. Losses at the gene ends were 6 bases for V and 2 bases for J; bases not matched to a gene: 3. Per the germline V gene, CDR1 is SNHLY and CDR2 is FYNNEI. The CDR3 totals 13 residues. CDR3 region: CASSTGLAYEQYF. Here the CDR3 DNA reads TGTGCCAGCAGCACGGGACTAGCCTACGAGCAGTACTTC.

V is TRBV7-2 and J is TRBJ2-5; the D gene is possibly TRBD2 (5 bases). The V gene lost 2 bases and the J gene lost 12 bases, with 16 bases spanning the gap. Germline CDR1 and CDR2: SGHTA and FQGNSA. The CDR3 covers 13 residues. CDR3 bases: TGTGCCAGCAGCTTACCTCCAATACCCGGGGAGTACTTC. This codes for CASSLPPIPGEYF.

The V call is TRBV27, the J call TRBJ2-3; D tentatively reads TRBD1 or TRBD2 (6 bases each). Trimming stripped 0 bases from V and 3 bases from J, with 13 bases between. This CDR3 spans 16 amino acids. Germline lookup yields CDR1 MNHEY and CDR2 SMNVEV (reference sequence). Written as DNA, the CDR3 is TGTGCCAGCAGTTTATCGCGCCAGGGGAGGACAGATACGCAGTATTTT. It encodes CASSLSRQGRTDTQYF.

The table lists this clonotype with a few counts. The J gene is TRBJ2-1, the V gene TRBV9; 7 bases fit TRBD1. Germline V gives CDR1 SGDLS, CDR2 YYNGEE. The V and J ends lost 5 bases and 8 bases, in that order; junction bases with no gene match: 22. The CDR3 is 18 residues long. The CDR3 loop reads CASSGLVVETGSLDEQFF. DNA for the CDR3: TGTGCCAGCAGTGGTCTCGTAGTCGAGACAGGGAGTTTGGATGAGCAGTTCTTC.

The gene calls are TRBV20-1 and TRBJ2-7; TRBD1 matches at 10 bases. This CDR3 comprises 13 residues. V shed 6 bases and J 5 bases; nucleotides not matched to a gene: 7. From germline, CDR1 is DFQATT and CDR2 SNEGSKA (reference sequence). CDR3 coding DNA: TGCAGTGCCCTACGGGACAGGGGTAACGAGCAGTACTTC. Translation: CSALRDRGNEQYF.

Many counts were recorded for this clonotype. V gene TRBV20-1 combines with J gene TRBJ2-5; D may be TRBD1 or TRBD2 (5 bases each). The CDR3 is 13 amino acids. The V gene's germline CDR1 is DFQATT and CDR2 SNEGSKA (reference sequence). Trimming took off 5 bases at V and 5 bases at J, with 15 bases between the two ends. The CDR3 loop is CSAVWGPPETQYF. CDR3 bases: TGCAGTGCTGTTTGGGGACCCCCGGAGACCCAGTACTTC.